The next 5 T cell receptor beta chains were all read from a single sample in a study of T cells in Graves' hyperthyroidism and ophthalmopathy. Amplification targeted TCR beta CDR3 regions from RNA transcripts. A set of HTBI primers served as the primers for a first-round RT-PCR of the TCR CDR3. A single record per CDR3 protein comes from TCRdb applying MiXCR to the multiplex PCR reads. Here the sample spans about 290,000 distinct CDR3 sequences, about 14% being singletons. Material: blood. All receptors come from a woman aged 25 to 39 with Graves' hyperthyroidism that later progressed to Graves' ophthalmopathy.

The sample holds many counts of this clonotype. The genes are TRBV20-1 and TRBJ2-5, with 8 bases aligning to TRBD2. The V gene's germline CDR1 is DFQATT and CDR2 SNEGSKA (reference sequence). The CDR3 contains 16 residues. J lost 4 bases, V lost 0 bases, and 10 bases had no gene match. CDR3 loop: CSARDMAGGYRETQYF. CDR3 coding DNA: TGCAGTGCTAGAGACATGGCGGGAGGTTACAGAGAGACCCAGTACTTC.

This clonotype has ten or more counts. CDR3: CASSLAGEGTDTQYF. Written as DNA, the CDR3 is TGTGCCAGCAGTTTAGCGGGAGAGGGAACAGATACGCAGTATTTT. This chain joins TRBV12-3 or TRBV12-4 and TRBJ2-3; a possible D gene is TRBD2 (5 bases). The CDR3 is 15 amino acids. V shed 0 bases and J shed 3 bases, with 10 bases lying between them.

This clonotype was counted only a few times. The rearrangement joins TRBV4-3 to TRBJ2-3; D is perhaps TRBD1 or TRBD2 (5 bases each). V lost 0 bases, J lost 6 bases, and 13 bases lay in between. The CDR3 is 15 residues long. Germline loops: CDR1 LGHNA, CDR2 YSLEER. CDR3 protein: CASSQEGVNRDTQYF. CDR3 DNA sequence: TGCGCCAGCAGCCAAGAGGGGGTGAATAGGGATACGCAGTATTTT.

This clonotype appeared many times. V and J are TRBV27 and TRBJ2-3; D perhaps matches TRBD1 (5 bases). Trimming pared 1 base from V and 1 base from J, leaving 12 bases between. The CDR3 is 16 amino acids. CDR1 and CDR2 from the germline V gene are MNHEY and SMNVEV (reference sequence). The CDR3 DNA is TGTGCCAGCAGTTTATTAGGGGTCATCGGCACAGATACGCAGTATTTT. Translated: CASSLLGVIGTDTQYF.

About this clonotype: A much larger clone lies a single base off, so this may be a read error. This chain joins TRBV29-1 and TRBJ2-1; 8 nucleotides agree with TRBD1. J was trimmed by 9 bases and V by 4 bases; bases with no gene match: 5. Germline V gene sequence: CDR1 SQVTM, CDR2 ANQGSEA. The CDR3 length is 12 residues. CDR3 in DNA: TGCAGCGTTGTTCCAGGGGGCGGTGAGCAGTTCTTC. This encodes CSVVPGGGEQFF.